This T cell receptor (beta chain) was profiled in a study of CD8 T cells in Susac syndrome. This CDR3 has 15 amino acids. Per germline, CDR1 SQVTM and CDR2 ANQGSEA. V lost 2 bases and J lost 4, with 17 bases in between. The authors carried out high-throughput sequencing of TCR beta. They applied it to CD8+ and CD4+ T cells obtained from blood. It was negative isolation that provided the CD8+ and CD4+ T cells, whereas TEMRA cells were enriched by FACS. The RNA, about 0.5 to 1 ug, was put through reverse transcription using random hexamers. MiXCR was run by TCRdb on the immunoSEQ multiplex PCR reads, yielding one entry per CDR3 protein. This sample has approximately 94,000 distinct CDR3 sequences, with 95% found just once.

The chain carries TRBV29-1 and TRBJ1-2; D gene unclear. This TCR was recovered from a human donor with Susac syndrome. The sequencing sample was made of CD8+ T cells from PBMCs. CDR3 DNA: TGCAGCGTTGAATCGCCGGTTTCCTTCGGCTATGGCTACACCTTC. This gives the protein CSVESPVSFGYGYTF.